This T cell receptor (beta chain) was captured by sequencing in a study of blood T cell repertoires in COVID-19. The method was immunoSEQ multiplex PCR; TCRdb's version includes in-frame clones alone and lacks a portion of them. This table has 250,000 or so clones, around 91% appearing once. V was cut by 4 bases and J by 1 base, with 7 bases left in between. The CDR3 runs to 13 residues. Germline V lookup: CDR1 ENHRY, CDR2 SYGVKD. The chain employs TRBV10-3 and TRBJ1-1; no reliable D call. Input material: peripheral blood. This TCR derives from a woman aged 55-70 years with COVID-19, enrolled during active disease. The CDR3 protein is CAISARPNTEAFF. The CDR3 DNA reads TGTGCCATCAGTGCCAGGCCGAACACTGAAGCTTTCTTT.